The source of this T cell receptor (beta chain) is a study of identical twins. V was clipped by 1 base and J by 6 bases, with 10 bases between them. The germline V gene encodes CDR1 SEHNR and CDR2 FQNEAQ (reference sequence). The CDR3 covers 13 residues. TCRdb called the 5' RACE reads again in MiXCR, with one record for every CDR3 protein. The sample yields hundreds of thousands of distinct CDR3 sequences, less than 9.5% seen once. This TCR came from a woman aged 18 to 35 in good health. The sequenced sample was memory (CD45RO+) T cells sorted from blood. The chain is built from TRBV7-9 and TRBJ2-7, with D unresolved. Written as DNA, the CDR3 is TGTGCCAGCAGCTTAGAATCTGTATCCGAGCAGTACTTC. The encoded protein is CASSLESVSEQYF.